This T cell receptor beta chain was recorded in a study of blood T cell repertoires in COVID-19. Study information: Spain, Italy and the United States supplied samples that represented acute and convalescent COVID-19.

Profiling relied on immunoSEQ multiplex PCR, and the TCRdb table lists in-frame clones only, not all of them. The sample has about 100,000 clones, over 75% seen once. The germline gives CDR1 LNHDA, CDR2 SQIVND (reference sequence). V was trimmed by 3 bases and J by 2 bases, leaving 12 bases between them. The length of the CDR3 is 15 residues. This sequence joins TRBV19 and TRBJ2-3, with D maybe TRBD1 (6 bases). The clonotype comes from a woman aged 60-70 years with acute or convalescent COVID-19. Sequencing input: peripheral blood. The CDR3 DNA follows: TGTGCCAGTAGTATGTCCAGGGGCTCCACAGATACGCAGTATTTT. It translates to CASSMSRGSTDTQYF.